This is a list of T cell receptor beta chains from one sample in a study of shared clonotypes between healthy human individuals. The method was immunoSEQ multiplex PCR; TCRdb's version includes in-frame clones alone and lacks a portion of them. The table shows approximately 620,000 clones, with almost 97% occurring only once. Sequences were obtained from naive CD4+ T cells sorted from blood. The receptors shown here come from a woman aged 25-40 years in good health. The CDR3 runs from the conserved cysteine through the conserved F or W. Each record gives: V gene, J gene, CDR3 length, clone size, D gene, CDR3 DNA, CDR3 protein. The D gene is left open where the match is weak. Size is stated for part of the rows, as once, few or many counts, or as a class when the clone is expanded.

v_gene: TRBV28
j_gene: TRBJ2-3
len: 16
abundance: -
d_gene: TRBD2
CDR3nt: TGTGCCAGCAGTCCCGCTAGCGGGAGCGAACTAGATACGCAGTATTTT
CDR3aa: CASSPASGSELDTQYF

v_gene: TRBV7-2
j_gene: TRBJ2-3
len: 14
abundance: once
d_gene: -
CDR3nt: TGTGCCAGCAGCTTAGCGATGGGCACAGATACGCAGTATTTT
CDR3aa: CASSLAMGTDTQYF

v_gene: TRBV18
j_gene: TRBJ2-7
len: 14
abundance: -
d_gene: TRBD1
CDR3nt: TGTGCCAGCTCAACGGACAGGGTAGTGGGCGAGCAGTACTTC
CDR3aa: CASSTDRVVGEQYF

v_gene: TRBV6-5
j_gene: TRBJ1-2
len: 14
abundance: once
d_gene: -
CDR3nt: TGTGCCAGCAGTTACTTGGACAACCCCGGGAGCTACACCTTC
CDR3aa: CASSYLDNPGSYTF

v_gene: TRBV30
j_gene: TRBJ2-7
len: 12
abundance: -
d_gene: -
CDR3nt: TGTGCCTGGAGTGTACAGGGCCACGAGCAGTACTTC
CDR3aa: CAWSVQGHEQYF

v_gene: TRBV30
j_gene: TRBJ2-7
len: 14
abundance: -
d_gene: TRBD1
CDR3nt: TGTGCCTGGAGTACCGGGACAGGGGTTTACGGGCAGTACTTC
CDR3aa: CAWSTGTGVYGQYF

v_gene: TRBV25-1
j_gene: TRBJ2-5
len: 13
abundance: once
d_gene: -
CDR3nt: TGTGCCAGCAGTACACATCGAATCGAGACCCAGTACTTC
CDR3aa: CASSTHRIETQYF

v_gene: TRBV7-9
j_gene: TRBJ2-1
len: 14
abundance: -
d_gene: -
CDR3nt: TGTGCCAGCAGCCCACGGGCAGGTTACAATGAGCAGTTCTTC
CDR3aa: CASSPRAGYNEQFF

v_gene: TRBV5-1
j_gene: TRBJ2-7
len: 14
abundance: once
d_gene: TRBD1
CDR3nt: TGCGCCAGCACTCCCGGGACAGGTCCTTCCGAGCAGTACTTC
CDR3aa: CASTPGTGPSEQYF

v_gene: TRBV11-2
j_gene: TRBJ2-3
len: 16
abundance: -
d_gene: -
CDR3nt: TGTGCCAGCAGCCCGATAGGGGGTTATCGCACAGATACGCAGTATTTT
CDR3aa: CASSPIGGYRTDTQYF

v_gene: TRBV6-5
j_gene: TRBJ2-7
len: 13
abundance: -
d_gene: -
CDR3nt: TGTGCCAGCAGTTACTTACCAGAGACAGGGCAGTACTTC
CDR3aa: CASSYLPETGQYF

v_gene: TRBV5-1
j_gene: TRBJ2-7
len: 15
abundance: -
d_gene: -
CDR3nt: TGCGCCAGCAGCTCGTTGGGGGAGCCCTCCTACGAGCAGTACTTC
CDR3aa: CASSSLGEPSYEQYF

v_gene: TRBV29-1
j_gene: TRBJ1-1
len: 12
abundance: -
d_gene: TRBD1
CDR3nt: TGCAGCGTCCGGGACAGCAACACTGAAGCTTTCTTT
CDR3aa: CSVRDSNTEAFF

v_gene: TRBV5-1
j_gene: TRBJ2-7
len: 15
abundance: -
d_gene: TRBD2
CDR3nt: TGCGCCAGCAGCTTGGGTAGCGGGAGGGCCGGCGAGCAGTACTTC
CDR3aa: CASSLGSGRAGEQYF

v_gene: TRBV7-9
j_gene: TRBJ2-7
len: 14
abundance: -
d_gene: TRBD1
CDR3nt: TGTGCCAGCAGCAGAGACAGGGGTGTCTACGAGCAGTACTTC
CDR3aa: CASSRDRGVYEQYF

v_gene: TRBV27
j_gene: TRBJ1-2
len: 16
abundance: -
d_gene: -
CDR3nt: TGTGCCAGCAGTTTATTCCTAGGACAACACAGGGAGGGCTACACCTTC
CDR3aa: CASSLFLGQHREGYTF

v_gene: TRBV10-3
j_gene: TRBJ2-7
len: 14
abundance: -
d_gene: -
CDR3nt: TGTGCCATCAGTGAGTCGCAGAATCCCTACGAGCAGTACTTC
CDR3aa: CAISESQNPYEQYF

v_gene: TRBV19
j_gene: TRBJ2-1
len: 16
abundance: once
d_gene: -
CDR3nt: TGTGCCAGTAGTATTAAGAGCGGGCTCACCTACAATGAGCAGTTCTTC
CDR3aa: CASSIKSGLTYNEQFF

v_gene: TRBV2
j_gene: TRBJ2-3
len: 13
abundance: -
d_gene: -
CDR3nt: TGTGCCAGCAGAGCGACTAGCACAGATACGCAGTATTTT
CDR3aa: CASRATSTDTQYF

v_gene: TRBV5-6
j_gene: TRBJ2-4
len: 15
abundance: -
d_gene: -
CDR3nt: TGTGCCAGCAGCTGGTACACAGGGTTTATGAACATTCAGTACTTC
CDR3aa: CASSWYTGFMNIQYF

v_gene: TRBV15
j_gene: TRBJ2-5
len: 15
abundance: -
d_gene: -
CDR3nt: TGTGCCACCAGCAGAGAGGCAGGGGCGAAAGAGACCCAGTACTTC
CDR3aa: CATSREAGAKETQYF

v_gene: TRBV6-5
j_gene: TRBJ2-1
len: 11
abundance: -
d_gene: -
CDR3nt: TGTGCCAGCAGGATGGAGTCTGAGCAGTTCTTC
CDR3aa: CASRMESEQFF

v_gene: TRBV27
j_gene: TRBJ2-3
len: 17
abundance: -
d_gene: -
CDR3nt: TGTGCCAGCAGCTCTCGAGGACATTCATCTAGCACAGATACGCAGTATTTT
CDR3aa: CASSSRGHSSSTDTQYF

v_gene: TRBV4-1
j_gene: TRBJ2-1
len: 14
abundance: -
d_gene: -
CDR3nt: TGCGCCAGCAGCCAAGATCGTGCTAGCAATGAGCAGTTCTTC
CDR3aa: CASSQDRASNEQFF

v_gene: TRBV29-1
j_gene: TRBJ1-1
len: 13
abundance: -
d_gene: -
CDR3nt: TGCAGCGTTGGACGGACAGATGGCACTGAAGCTTTCTTT
CDR3aa: CSVGRTDGTEAFF

v_gene: TRBV28
j_gene: TRBJ2-1
len: 15
abundance: -
d_gene: -
CDR3nt: TGTGCCAGCAGTTTAATCGGTAGCTCCTACAATGAGCAGTTCTTC
CDR3aa: CASSLIGSSYNEQFF

v_gene: TRBV6-5
j_gene: TRBJ2-1
len: 15
abundance: -
d_gene: -
CDR3nt: TGTGCCAGCAGTTACACCCGACTAGGGGCAAATGAGCAGTTCTTC
CDR3aa: CASSYTRLGANEQFF

v_gene: TRBV25-1
j_gene: TRBJ2-2
len: 15
abundance: -
d_gene: TRBD1
CDR3nt: TGTGCCAGCAGTCCACCTTCAGGGGGAGCCGGGGAGCTGTTTTTT
CDR3aa: CASSPPSGGAGELFF

v_gene: TRBV27
j_gene: TRBJ1-4
len: 15
abundance: -
d_gene: -
CDR3nt: TGTGCCAGCAGACCACAGACAGCGGTTAATGAAAAACTGTTTTTT
CDR3aa: CASRPQTAVNEKLFF

v_gene: TRBV28
j_gene: TRBJ2-2
len: 13
abundance: -
d_gene: -
CDR3nt: TGTGCCAGCATAACCGCCAACACCGGGGAGCTGTTTTTT
CDR3aa: CASITANTGELFF

v_gene: TRBV2
j_gene: TRBJ1-5
len: 14
abundance: -
d_gene: -
CDR3nt: TGTGCCAGCAGTCCCCGGGACTCCAATCAGCCCCAGCATTTT
CDR3aa: CASSPRDSNQPQHF

v_gene: TRBV6-6
j_gene: TRBJ1-1
len: 15
abundance: -
d_gene: -
CDR3nt: TGTGCCAGCAGTTACTCCCTGGGGTTGAACACTGAAGCTTTCTTT
CDR3aa: CASSYSLGLNTEAFF

v_gene: TRBV12-5
j_gene: TRBJ2-2
len: 12
abundance: -
d_gene: -
CDR3nt: TGTGCTAGTGGGGAAGTTGCCGGGGAGCTGTTTTTT
CDR3aa: CASGEVAGELFF

v_gene: TRBV18
j_gene: TRBJ1-6
len: 16
abundance: -
d_gene: -
CDR3nt: TGTGCCAGCTCACCACAGGGTACCGTGGCTGGATCACCCCTCCACTTT
CDR3aa: CASSPQGTVAGSPLHF

v_gene: TRBV5-1
j_gene: TRBJ2-1
len: 15
abundance: -
d_gene: TRBD1
CDR3nt: TGCGCCAGCAGCTGGGGGACAGGGCTTCTCCATGAGCAGTTCTTC
CDR3aa: CASSWGTGLLHEQFF

v_gene: TRBV5-4
j_gene: TRBJ2-3
len: 16
abundance: -
d_gene: -
CDR3nt: TGTGCCAGCAGCTTGGGGTATAAATCTGGGACAGATACGCAGTATTTT
CDR3aa: CASSLGYKSGTDTQYF

v_gene: TRBV2
j_gene: TRBJ2-2
len: 15
abundance: -
d_gene: -
CDR3nt: TGTGCCAGCAGTGGGAGGGGCTTCAACACCGGGGAGCTGTTTTTT
CDR3aa: CASSGRGFNTGELFF

v_gene: TRBV28
j_gene: TRBJ1-5
len: 14
abundance: -
d_gene: TRBD1
CDR3nt: TGTGCCAGCAGTCCAGGGGGTTCTAGTCAGCCCCAGCATTTT
CDR3aa: CASSPGGSSQPQHF

v_gene: TRBV7-3
j_gene: TRBJ2-2
len: 20
abundance: -
d_gene: TRBD1
CDR3nt: TGTGCCAGCAGCTTAACCCCGTACCCCCAGGGGGTATCGAACACCGGGGAGCTGTTTTTT
CDR3aa: CASSLTPYPQGVSNTGELFF

v_gene: TRBV28
j_gene: TRBJ1-3
len: 14
abundance: -
d_gene: -
CDR3nt: TGTGCCAGCAGTCCCGGGCCCAGCGGCAACACCATATATTTT
CDR3aa: CASSPGPSGNTIYF

v_gene: TRBV18
j_gene: TRBJ1-4
len: 12
abundance: -
d_gene: -
CDR3nt: TGTGCCAGCTCACTCGATTCTGAAAAACTGTTTTTT
CDR3aa: CASSLDSEKLFF

v_gene: TRBV28
j_gene: TRBJ1-2
len: 16
abundance: -
d_gene: -
CDR3nt: TGTGCCAGCCAGCTCCCCGGCTCATTAGCTAACTATGGCTACACCTTC
CDR3aa: CASQLPGSLANYGYTF

v_gene: TRBV18
j_gene: TRBJ2-7
len: 14
abundance: -
d_gene: -
CDR3nt: TGTGCCAGCTCACCCCGGGACATCTCCTACGAGCAGTACTTC
CDR3aa: CASSPRDISYEQYF

v_gene: TRBV18
j_gene: TRBJ1-2
len: 13
abundance: -
d_gene: -
CDR3nt: TGTGCCAGCTCACCGGGGGGCGACTATGGCTACACCTTC
CDR3aa: CASSPGGDYGYTF

v_gene: TRBV13
j_gene: TRBJ2-5
len: 13
abundance: once
d_gene: -
CDR3nt: TGTGCCAGCAGCGCCTCGGACCAAGAGACCCAGTACTTC
CDR3aa: CASSASDQETQYF

v_gene: TRBV5-4
j_gene: TRBJ1-5
len: 16
abundance: -
d_gene: -
CDR3nt: TGTGCCAGCAGCTTGAGACCCCAGACACAGCATTGGCCCCAGCATTTT
CDR3aa: CASSLRPQTQHWPQHF

v_gene: TRBV7-9
j_gene: TRBJ2-3
len: 18
abundance: -
d_gene: -
CDR3nt: TGTGCCAGCAGCCGAGCGGCGGAAACGCGATCTAGCACAGATACGCAGTATTTT
CDR3aa: CASSRAAETRSSTDTQYF

v_gene: TRBV9
j_gene: TRBJ2-7
len: 16
abundance: once
d_gene: TRBD2
CDR3nt: TGTGCCAGCAGCCAAGGACTAGCGGGAGGGAGTGGAGAGCAGTACTTC
CDR3aa: CASSQGLAGGSGEQYF